The source of this TCR beta chain is a study of OX40 agonist ivuxolimab in advanced cancers. Findings and limits, study-wide: Both blood CD4+ and CD8+ T cells showed clonal growth by week 6 at 0.1 to 3.0 mg/kg.

Produced via immunoSEQ multiplex PCR; TCRdb's table is partial and in-frame only. The sample yields around 23,000 clones, about three quarters seen once. On this clone: Its cognate antigen is unknown.

V was clipped by 4 bases and J by 4 bases; unmatched bases: 5. CDR3 length: 16 amino acids. Germline V gene data show CDR1 as LGHNA and CDR2 as YSLEER. A history of autoimmune disease or systemic immunosuppression excluded patients. Cycle 7 day 1, cycle 4 day 1, and baseline were the timepoints at which blood was sampled. This sample comprised CD4+ or CD8+ T cells sorted from blood, obtained in a trial of the OX40 agonist ivuxolimab. The chain has TRBV4-3 and TRBJ2-1; 12 positions agree with TRBD2. The receptor's source is an adult with an advanced solid tumor such as melanoma, head and neck, liver or kidney cancer. This chain's CDR3 is CASSPRTSGIYNEQFF. The CDR3, as DNA: TGCGCCAGCAGCCCGAGGACTAGCGGGATTTACAATGAGCAGTTCTTC.